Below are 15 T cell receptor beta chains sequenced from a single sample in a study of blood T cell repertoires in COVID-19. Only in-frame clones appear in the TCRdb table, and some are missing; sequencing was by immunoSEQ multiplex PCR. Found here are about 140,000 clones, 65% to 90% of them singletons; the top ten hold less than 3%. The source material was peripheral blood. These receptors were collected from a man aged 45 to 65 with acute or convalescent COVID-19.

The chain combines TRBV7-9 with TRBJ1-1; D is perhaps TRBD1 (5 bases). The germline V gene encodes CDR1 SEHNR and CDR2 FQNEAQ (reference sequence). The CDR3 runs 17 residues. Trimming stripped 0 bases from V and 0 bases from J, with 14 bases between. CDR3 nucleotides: TGTGCCAGCAGCTTAGCTGGGGCCCTGAGGATGAACACTGAAGCTTTCTTT. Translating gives CASSLAGALRMNTEAFF.

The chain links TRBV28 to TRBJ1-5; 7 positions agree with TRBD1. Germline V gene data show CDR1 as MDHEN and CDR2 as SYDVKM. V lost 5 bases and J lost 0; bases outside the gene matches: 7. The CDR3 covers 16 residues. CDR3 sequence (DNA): TGTGCCAGCAGTATTACAGGGGTGTATAGCAATCAGCCCCAGCATTTT. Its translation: CASSITGVYSNQPQHF.

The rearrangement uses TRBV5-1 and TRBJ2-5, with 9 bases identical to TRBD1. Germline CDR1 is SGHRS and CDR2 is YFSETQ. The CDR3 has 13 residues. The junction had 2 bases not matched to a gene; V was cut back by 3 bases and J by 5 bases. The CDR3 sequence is CASSSTGGETQYF. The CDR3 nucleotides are TGCGCCAGCAGCTCGACAGGGGGGGAGACCCAGTACTTC.

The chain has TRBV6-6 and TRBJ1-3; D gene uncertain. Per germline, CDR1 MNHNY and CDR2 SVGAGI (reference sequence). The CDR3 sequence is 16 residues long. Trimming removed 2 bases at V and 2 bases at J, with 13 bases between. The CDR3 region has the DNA TGTGCCAGCAGTTACACTGTTCGGCAGGCTGGAAACACCATATATTTT. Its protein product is CASSYTVRQAGNTIYF.

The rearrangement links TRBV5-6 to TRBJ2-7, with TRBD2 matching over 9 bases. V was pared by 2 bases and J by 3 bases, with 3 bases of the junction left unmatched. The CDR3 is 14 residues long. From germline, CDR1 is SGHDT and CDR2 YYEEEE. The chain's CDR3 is CASSFLAGSYEQYF. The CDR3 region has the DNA TGTGCCAGCAGCTTTCTAGCGGGGAGCTACGAGCAGTACTTC. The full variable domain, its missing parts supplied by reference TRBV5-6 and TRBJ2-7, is DAGVTQSPTHLIKTRGQQVTLRCSPKSGHDTVSWYQQALGQGPQFIFQYYEEEERQRGNFPDRFSGHQFPNYSSELNVNALLLGDSALYLCASSFLAGSYEQYFGPGTRLTVT.

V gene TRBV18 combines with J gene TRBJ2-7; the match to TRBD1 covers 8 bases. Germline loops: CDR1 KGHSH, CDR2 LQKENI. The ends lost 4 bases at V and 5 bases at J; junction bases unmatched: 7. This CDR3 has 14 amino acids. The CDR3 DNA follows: TGTGCCAGCTCACTGGACAGGGTAAACAACGAGCAGTACTTC. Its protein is CASSLDRVNNEQYF.

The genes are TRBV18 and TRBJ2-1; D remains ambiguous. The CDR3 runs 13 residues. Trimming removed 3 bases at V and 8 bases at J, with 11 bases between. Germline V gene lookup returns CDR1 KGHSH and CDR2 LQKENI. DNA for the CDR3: TGTGCCAGCTCACCCCCCTCTAAAGATGAGCAGTTCTTC. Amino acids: CASSPPSKDEQFF.

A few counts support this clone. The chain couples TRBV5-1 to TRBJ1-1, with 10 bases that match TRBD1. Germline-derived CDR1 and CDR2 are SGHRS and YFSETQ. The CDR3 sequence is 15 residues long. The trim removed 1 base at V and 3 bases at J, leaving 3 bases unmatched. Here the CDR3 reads CASSLRGQGDTEAFF. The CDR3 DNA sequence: TGCGCCAGCAGCTTGAGAGGACAGGGGGACACTGAAGCTTTCTTT. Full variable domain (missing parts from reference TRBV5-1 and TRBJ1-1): KAGVTQTPRYLIKTRGQQVTLSCSPISGHRSVSWYQQTPGQGLQFLFEYFSETQRNKGNFPGRFSGRQFSNSRSEMNVSTLELGDSALYLCASSLRGQGDTEAFFGQGTRLTVV.

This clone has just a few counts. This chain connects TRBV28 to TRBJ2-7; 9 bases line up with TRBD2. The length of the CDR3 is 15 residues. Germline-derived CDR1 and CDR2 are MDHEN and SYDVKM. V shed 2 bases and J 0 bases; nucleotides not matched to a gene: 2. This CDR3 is CASSLPSGVSYEQYF. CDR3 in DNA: TGTGCCAGCAGTTTACCTAGCGGGGTCTCCTACGAGCAGTACTTC.

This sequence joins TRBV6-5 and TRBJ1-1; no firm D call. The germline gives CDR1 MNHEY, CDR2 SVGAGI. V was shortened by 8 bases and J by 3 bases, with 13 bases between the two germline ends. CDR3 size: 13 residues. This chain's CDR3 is CASARSLDTEAFF. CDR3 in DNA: TGTGCCAGCGCCCGCTCCCTAGACACTGAAGCTTTCTTT.

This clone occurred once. CDR3 DNA: TGTGCCAGCAGCTTATGGGGGACTAGCGGAAGCACAGATACGCAGTATTTT. This encodes CASSLWGTSGSTDTQYF. This chain joins TRBV7-3 and TRBJ2-3, with 11 bases matching TRBD2. Germline CDR1 and CDR2: SGHTA and FQGTGA. The CDR3 loop spans 17 amino acids. The V segment lost 2 bases and the J segment 0 bases; nucleotides outside the gene matches: 4.

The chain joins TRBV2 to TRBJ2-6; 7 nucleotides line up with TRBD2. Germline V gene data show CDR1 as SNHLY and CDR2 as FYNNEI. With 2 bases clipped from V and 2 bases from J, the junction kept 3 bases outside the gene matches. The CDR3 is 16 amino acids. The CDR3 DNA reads TGTGCCAGCAGTGAATTGGCGGGGGCTGGGGCCAACGTCCTGACTTTC. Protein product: CASSELAGAGANVLTF.

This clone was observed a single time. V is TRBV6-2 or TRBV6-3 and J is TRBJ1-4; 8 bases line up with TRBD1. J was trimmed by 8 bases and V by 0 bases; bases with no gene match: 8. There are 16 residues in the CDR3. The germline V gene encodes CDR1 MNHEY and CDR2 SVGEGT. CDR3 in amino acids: CASSYSDRGGREKLFF. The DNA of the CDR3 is TGTGCCAGCAGTTACTCCGACAGGGGAGGTCGAGAAAAACTGTTTTTT.

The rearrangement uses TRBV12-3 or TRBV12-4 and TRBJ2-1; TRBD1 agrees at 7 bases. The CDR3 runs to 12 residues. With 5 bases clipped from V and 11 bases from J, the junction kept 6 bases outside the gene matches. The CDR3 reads CASSPPGQKQFF. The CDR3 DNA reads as TGTGCCAGCAGTCCCCCGGGACAGAAGCAGTTCTTC.

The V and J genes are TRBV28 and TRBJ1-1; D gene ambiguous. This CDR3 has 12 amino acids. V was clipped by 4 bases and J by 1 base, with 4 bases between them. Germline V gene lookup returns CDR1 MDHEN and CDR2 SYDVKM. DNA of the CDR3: TGTGCCAGCAGTTCGGGGAACACTGAAGCTTTCTTT. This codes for CASSSGNTEAFF. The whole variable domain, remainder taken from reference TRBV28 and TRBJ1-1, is DVKVTQSSRYLVKRTGEKVFLECVQDMDHENMFWYRQDPGLGLRLIYFSYDVKMKEKGDIPEGYSVSREKKERFSLILESASTNQTSMYLCASSSGNTEAFFGQGTRLTVV.